The 11 T cell receptor beta chains in this list originate from one sample, sequenced in a study of blood T cells in healthy people across ages (dated by TCRdb to the mid-2010s). The library was built by means of 5' RACE. This sample was sequenced with an Illumina HiSeq 2500. A second about 7 to 12 cycle PCR used a sample-barcoded 5' primer and a J-beta primer mix. Through fastp at Q25 and MiXCR, TCRdb rebuilt clones from the public reads, retaining in-frame beta chains. Records with the same CDR3 protein are collapsed into one entry carrying the most frequent genes and DNA. Within this sample are hundreds of thousands of distinct CDR3 sequences, with 52% of them counted one time only. Around an eighth of the sample goes to the ten largest clones. Specimen: blood. Every receptor here comes from a woman aged 80 or over in good health.

The chain links TRBV7-3 to TRBJ2-1; TRBD2 might be the D (6 bases). V dropped 1 base and J dropped 6 bases, with 10 bases sitting between them. Germline values: CDR1 SGHTA, CDR2 FQGTGA. The CDR3 runs 14 residues. This CDR3 is CASSLSGDFNEQFF. The CDR3 region has the DNA TGTGCCAGCAGCTTAAGTGGGGACTTCAATGAGCAGTTCTTC.

The chain combines TRBV12-3 or TRBV12-4 with TRBJ1-1; D is possibly TRBD1 (6 bases). Trimming took 5 bases from V and 1 from J, leaving 14 bases between them. The CDR3 runs to 15 residues. In nucleotides, the CDR3 is TGTGCCAGCAGTATGAGGGGGACAACGAACACTGAAGCTTTCTTT. Amino acid sequence: CASSMRGTTNTEAFF.

The V call is TRBV2, the J call TRBJ1-5; a weak D match, TRBD1 (5 bases). Trimming removed 6 bases from V and 0 bases from J, with 12 bases in between. This CDR3 has 15 residues. CDR1 is SNHLY, CDR2 FYNNEI, per germline. DNA for the CDR3: TGTGCCAGCAGGCCGGGGGGGAGTAGCAATCAGCCCCAGCATTTT. Protein: CASRPGGSSNQPQHF.

This chain links TRBV28 with TRBJ2-5; D ambiguous. The J call may be wrong; the DNA end is better matched by TRBJ2-7. The CDR3 has 10 amino acids. Germline CDR1 MDHEN, CDR2 SYDVKM. The CDR3 DNA sequence: TGTGCCGCCGGCGTGTACGAGCAGTACTTC. This gives the protein CAAGVYEQYF.

V and J are TRBV28 and TRBJ1-5, with 10 bases lining up with TRBD1. Germline V gives CDR1 MDHEN, CDR2 SYDVKM. This CDR3 contains 16 residues. J gave up 3 bases and V 3 bases, and 5 bases lay outside the gene matches. The CDR3 nucleotides are TGTGCCAGCAGTTTGTGGACAGGGGGAAACAATCAGCCCCAGCATTTT. It encodes CASSLWTGGNNQPQHF.

V is TRBV20-1 and J is TRBJ2-1; D is unclear. The CDR3 consists of 14 residues. The V and J ends lost 6 bases and 1 base respectively, with 13 bases between them. Germline V gives CDR1 DFQATT, CDR2 SNEGSKA (reference sequence). The CDR3 loop is CSAPVPGSYNEQFF. CDR3 bases: TGCAGTGCCCCCGTTCCCGGTTCCTACAATGAGCAGTTCTTC.

The chain combines TRBV29-1 with TRBJ2-4; D remains ambiguous. The J call may not be correct, given that the DNA end is closer to TRBJ2-7. Germline loops: CDR1 SQVTM, CDR2 ANQGSEA. CDR3 size: 14 residues. The CDR3 loop is CSVVQGFFPYEQYF. For the CDR3, the DNA is TGCAGCGTTGTTCAAGGGTTTTTTCCCTACGAGCAGTACTTC.

Comment on this clonotype: A much bigger clone sits one base away, suggesting this may be a read error. This chain links TRBV6-5 with TRBJ2-4, with D uncertain. Germline CDR1 is MNHEY and CDR2 is SVGAGI. The CDR3 runs to 14 residues. CDR3 nucleotides: TGTGCCAGCAGTGACTCTCGGGTCCCGAACATTCAGTACTTC. This encodes CASSDSRVPNIQYF.

The chain links TRBV4-2 to TRBJ1-5; no clear D gene. CDR3 length: 18 amino acids. The germline V gene has CDR1 LGHNA and CDR2 YNFKEQ. V was clipped by 2 bases and J by 5 bases, with 22 bases between them. CDR3 protein: CASSQIFGEHGVDQPQHF. Here the CDR3 DNA reads TGTGCCAGCAGCCAAATATTCGGGGAGCACGGTGTGGATCAGCCCCAGCATTTT.

The V and J genes are TRBV20-1 and TRBJ2-1, with D perhaps TRBD2 (5 bases). The germline gives CDR1 DFQATT, CDR2 SNEGSKA (reference sequence). This CDR3 contains 15 residues. V lost 8 bases, J lost 5 bases, and 22 bases lay in between. In nucleotides, the CDR3 is TGCAGTTCAACAAGTGCGGGCGGGCCCCACAATGAGCAGTTCTTC. Protein product: CSSTSAGGPHNEQFF.

The CDR3 reads CASSKDSNEQFF. In DNA form, the CDR3 reads TGTGCCAGCAGCAAAGACAGTAATGAGCAGTTCTTC. V gene TRBV6-1 combines with J gene TRBJ2-1; D perhaps matches TRBD1 (5 bases). Trimming left V 6 bases short and J 7 bases short, with 10 bases between. CDR3 length: 12 amino acids. Germline V gives CDR1 MNHNS, CDR2 SASEGT.